The 26 T cell receptor beta chains in this list originate from one sample, sequenced in a study of CD8+CD57+ T cells in acquired aplastic anemia. Profiles of TCR beta VDJ and CDR3 were generated from a genomic DNA template. TCRdb ran MiXCR on the reads and lists one entry per CDR3 protein. This table has 180,000 or so distinct CDR3 sequences, roughly three fifths appearing once. The patients chosen for sequencing had shown expansion of CD8+CD57+ cells (detected by flow cytometry). The material sequenced was sorted CD4+, CD8+, or CD8+CD57+ T cells (not recorded which) from PBMCs. These receptors all stem from a human donor with aplastic anemia.

The rearrangement uses TRBV4-1 and TRBJ1-2; the D gene is possibly TRBD1 (5 bases). The germline V gene has CDR1 MGHRA and CDR2 YSYEKL. The V gene lost 4 bases and the J gene lost 8 bases, with 14 bases spanning the gap. The CDR3 has 13 residues. The CDR3 DNA is TGCGCCAGCAGCCTTAGCGGGGGGGAAGGCTACACCTTC. Translating it yields CASSLSGGEGYTF.

Regarding this clonotype: Mismatch with germline at one junction end may stem from a read error. The chain couples TRBV6-1 to TRBJ1-1; D might be TRBD1 (6 bases). The CDR3 contains 15 residues. Germline CDR1 and CDR2: MNHNS and SASEGT. CDR3 residues: CASSTPAGENTEAFF. CDR3 DNA sequence: TGTGCCAGCAGTACCCCGGCAGGGGAAAACACCGAAGCTTTCTTT.

The gene calls are TRBV2 and TRBJ2-1, with a possible D match to TRBD1 (7 bases). There are 15 residues in the CDR3. V gave up 3 bases and J gave up 4 bases, with 13 bases separating them. Germline V gene data show CDR1 as SNHLY and CDR2 as FYNNEI. CDR3 sequence reads: CASSDGGTAYNEQFF. The CDR3 DNA is TGTGCCAGCAGTGATGGGGGGACAGCTTACAATGAGCAGTTCTTC.

This chain uses TRBV15 with TRBJ1-1; TRBD1 matches at 10 bases. CDR1 and CDR2 (germline): LNHNV, YYDKDF (reference sequence). The CDR3 runs to 15 residues. After removal of 5 bases from V and 6 bases from J, the junction contained 9 bases not matched to a gene. CDR3: CATSGGQGVRAEAFF. The CDR3 DNA follows: TGTGCCACCAGCGGTGGACAGGGGGTCAGGGCTGAAGCTTTCTTT. Full variable domain (rest looked up from reference TRBV15 and TRBJ1-1): DAMVIQNPRYQVTQFGKPVTLSCSQTLNHNVMYWYQQKSSQAPKLLFHYYDKDFNNEADTPDNFQSRRPNTSFCFLDIRSPGLGDTAMYLCATSGGQGVRAEAFFGQGTRLTVV.

A note on this clonotype: One end of the junction does not line up with germline, which may come from a read error. The chain links TRBV6-4 to TRBJ2-3, with 10 bases that match TRBD2. The length of the CDR3 is 17 residues. Germline CDR1 and CDR2: MRHNA and SNTAGT. This CDR3 is CAISDPPSGGLADTQYF. Written as DNA, the CDR3 is TGTGCCATCAGTGACCCGCCTAGCGGGGGATTAGCAGATACGCAGTATTTT.

The rearrangement links TRBV24-1 to TRBJ1-5, with D unclear. The germline V gene encodes CDR1 KGHDR and CDR2 SFDVKD. This CDR3 comprises 14 residues. The V end lost 5 bases, the J end lost 1 base, and 8 bases lay between the germline ends. The CDR3 DNA sequence: TGTGCCACCAGTGGTCCCCGGAGCAATCAGCCCCAGCATTTT. Translating it yields CATSGPRSNQPQHF.

This chain connects TRBV7-2 to TRBJ2-1; a weak D match, TRBD1 (6 bases). The V end was cut by 1 base, the J end by 10 bases, with 17 bases between. Per the germline V gene, CDR1 is SGHTA and CDR2 is FQGNSA. The CDR3 sequence is 15 residues long. This CDR3 reads CASSLGGRPRGEQFF. The CDR3 DNA sequence: TGTGCCAGCAGCTTAGGAGGTAGGCCGAGGGGGGAGCAGTTCTTC.

The chain joins TRBV25-1 to TRBJ2-2, with D possibly matching TRBD1 (5 bases). V lost 6 bases to trimming and J lost 2 bases, with 10 bases between them. Germline CDR1 is MGHDK and CDR2 is SYGVNS. This CDR3 comprises 14 residues. This chain's CDR3 is CASRPTANTGELFF. The CDR3 DNA is TGTGCCAGCAGGCCGACAGCTAACACCGGGGAGCTGTTTTTT.

Of note for this clonotype: This sequence may be a read error, since a much larger clone differs from it by one base. CDR3 bases: TGCGCCAGCAGCCAAGATGGGGCTAGCGCGTACGAGCAGTACTTC. Its translation: CASSQDGASAYEQYF. J is TRBJ2-7 and V is TRBV4-3, with D perhaps matching TRBD2 (6 bases). CDR1 LGHNA and CDR2 YSLEER come from the germline V gene. The CDR3 contains 15 residues. Trimming removed 0 bases at V and 4 bases at J, with 13 bases between.

This clonotype was detected ten times or more. This chain connects TRBV6-5 to TRBJ1-1; D remains unclear. Germline V lookup: CDR1 MNHEY, CDR2 SVGAGI. The CDR3 has 16 amino acids. Trimming removed 0 bases from V and 4 bases from J, with 15 bases in between. CDR3 region: CASSYSVGLGSTEAFF. CDR3 nucleotides: TGTGCCAGCAGTTACTCGGTTGGACTTGGGAGCACTGAAGCTTTCTTT.

There are many counts of this clonotype. The chain links TRBV6-1 to TRBJ1-1, with TRBD1 matching 8 bases. J gave up 4 bases and V 4 bases, and 11 bases lay outside the gene matches. The germline V gene encodes CDR1 MNHNS and CDR2 SASEGT. The CDR3 has 16 residues. The CDR3 coding sequence is TGTGCCAGCAGTGCCCTAGTTGGACAGGGAGGCACTGAAGCTTTCTTT. Translating gives CASSALVGQGGTEAFF.

In the case of this clonotype: A junction boundary mismatches the germline segment, possibly from a read error. The chain recombines TRBV7-9 with TRBJ1-3; D perhaps matches TRBD1 (5 bases). CDR3 length: 14 amino acids. Germline assignment: CDR1 SEHNR and CDR2 FQNEAQ (reference sequence). The CDR3 region has the DNA TGTGCCAGCAGCTTAAGGGTTGGGGCTGACACCATATATTTC. This translates into CASSLRVGADTIYF.

In its sample, this clonotype was seen a few times. The chain joins TRBV6-6 to TRBJ1-6; D is unclear. Germline V gives CDR1 MNHNY, CDR2 SVGAGI (reference sequence). Trimming took off 9 bases at V and 7 bases at J, with 13 bases between the two ends. The CDR3 consists of 13 residues. The CDR3 protein is CASTTAENSPLHF. The DNA of the CDR3 is TGTGCCAGTACCACGGCCGAAAATTCACCCCTCCACTTT.

V is TRBV9 and J is TRBJ2-7, with 9 bases lining up with TRBD1. Per the germline V gene, CDR1 is SGDLS and CDR2 is YYNGEE. CDR3 size: 15 residues. The V segment lost 3 bases and the J segment 1 base; nucleotides outside the gene matches: 5. The CDR3 DNA follows: TGTGCCAGCAGCGAGGGACAGGGTCCTTCCTACGAGCAGTACTTC. It encodes CASSEGQGPSYEQYF.

In its sample, this clonotype was seen once. The rearrangement joins TRBV7-9 to TRBJ1-1; no definite D call. The germline V gene encodes CDR1 SEHNR and CDR2 FQNEAQ (reference sequence). CDR3 size: 13 residues. The germline V and J ends were trimmed by 4 bases and 5 bases, with 11 bases remaining between them. In nucleotides, the CDR3 is TGTGCCAGCAGCTACCGGGCCCTAACTGAAGCTTTCTTT. Translating it yields CASSYRALTEAFF.

The V call is TRBV19, the J call TRBJ2-1; D is unclear. There are 15 residues in the CDR3. The V and J ends lost 7 bases and 10 bases respectively, with 23 bases between them. Germline CDR1 LNHDA, CDR2 SQIVND (reference sequence). The CDR3 coding sequence is TGTGCCAGTAAAAGACGAGGAGTCGAAACGGACGAGCAGTTCTTC. This translates into CASKRRGVETDEQFF.

As to this clonotype: With a much larger clone just one base away, this may be a read error. The CDR3 end shows no conserved phenylalanine or tryptophan, and so a read error is likely. The chain carries TRBV7-8 and TRBJ2-7, with TRBD2 matching 11 bases. The germline CDR1 and CDR2 sequences are SGHVS and FQNEAQ. V trimming: 5 bases; J trimming: 3 bases; junction bases outside the gene matches: 9. The CDR3 is made up of 16 amino acids. The CDR3 sequence is CASSQEMLAGGYEQYS. The CDR3 coding sequence is TGTGCCAGCAGCCAAGAAATGCTAGCGGGGGGCTACGAGCAGTACTCC.

This chain uses TRBV7-3 with TRBJ2-3, with D possibly TRBD1 on 5 matching bases. The germline V gene encodes CDR1 SGHTA and CDR2 FQGTGA. V lost 5 bases, J lost 5 bases, and 14 bases lay in between. The CDR3 covers 14 residues. The CDR3 DNA sequence: TGTGCCAGCAGCCCCCGTGGGGCACAAGATACGCAGTATTTT. Amino acid sequence: CASSPRGAQDTQYF.

This clonotype turned up a few times. This sequence joins TRBV7-3 and TRBJ2-1; 8 bases line up with TRBD2. V lost 5 bases to trimming and J lost 5 bases; unmatched junction nucleotides: 8. Germline lookup yields CDR1 SGHTA and CDR2 FQGTGA. The CDR3 is 15 amino acids. CDR3: CASSVGTRVNNEQFF. The CDR3, as DNA: TGTGCCAGCAGCGTAGGGACTAGGGTAAACAATGAGCAGTTCTTC.

This clonotype appeared a single time. The V gene is TRBV29-1, the J gene TRBJ2-5; a weak D match, TRBD1 (6 bases). The CDR3 is made up of 12 amino acids. The germline CDR1 and CDR2 sequences are SQVTM and ANQGSEA. V lost 6 bases and J 2 bases, leaving 10 bases between the germline ends. The DNA of the CDR3 is TGCAGCGTGCCAGGGGTACAAGAGACCCAGTACTTC. Residues: CSVPGVQETQYF.

This clonotype was recorded at least ten times. The rearrangement joins TRBV15 to TRBJ2-1; no clear D gene. Trimming stripped 3 bases from V and 2 bases from J, with 2 bases between. The CDR3 sequence is 12 residues long. The germline CDR1 and CDR2 sequences are LNHNV and YYDKDF (reference sequence). The CDR3 DNA reads as TGTGCCACCAGCAGGGCCTACAATGAGCAGTTCTTC. Translated: CATSRAYNEQFF.

This clonotype was detected a few times. The V and J genes are TRBV20-1 and TRBJ1-2; possibly TRBD1 for D (6 bases). V was cut by 0 bases and J by 7 bases, with 18 bases left in between. Germline V gene lookup returns CDR1 DFQATT and CDR2 SNEGSKA (reference sequence). CDR3 size: 15 residues. The CDR3 sequence is CSARDTGAHGLGYTF. DNA for the CDR3: TGCAGTGCTAGAGATACGGGGGCGCATGGACTTGGCTACACCTTC.

The rearrangement joins TRBV20-1 to TRBJ1-1; 7 bases agree with TRBD1. V lost 0 bases to trimming and J lost 3 bases; unmatched junction nucleotides: 7. The CDR3 length is 15 residues. CDR1 is DFQATT and CDR2 is SNEGSKA in the germline V gene (reference sequence). CDR3 in amino acids: CSARDDREVDTEAFF. The CDR3 coding sequence is TGCAGTGCTAGAGATGACAGGGAAGTGGACACTGAAGCTTTCTTT.

This clonotype was picked up many times. The rearrangement uses TRBV7-9 and TRBJ1-5; 7 bases are a match to TRBD1. The CDR3 contains 14 residues. The ends lost 3 bases at V and 3 bases at J; junction bases unmatched: 2. Germline V gives CDR1 SEHNR, CDR2 FQNEAQ (reference sequence). As DNA, the CDR3 is TGTGCCAGCAGCTTGACAGGGAACAATCAGCCCCAGCATTTT. As protein: CASSLTGNNQPQHF.

This clonotype occurred a few times. The genes are TRBV20-1 and TRBJ2-3; TRBD2 agrees at 9 bases. V was clipped by 3 bases and J by 12 bases; unmatched bases: 10. Germline V lookup: CDR1 DFQATT, CDR2 SNEGSKA (reference sequence). This CDR3 has 13 residues. Here the CDR3 reads CSARLAGKETQYF. The CDR3 bases are TGCAGTGCTAGGCTAGCGGGAAAAGAGACCCAGTATTTT.

This sequence joins TRBV30 and TRBJ2-5, with TRBD2 matching 8 bases. Germline assignment: CDR1 GTSNPN and CDR2 SVGIG (reference sequence). This CDR3 has 14 amino acids. After removal of 5 bases from V and 2 bases from J, the junction contained 7 bases not matched to a gene. CDR3 region: CAWLAAGAQETQYF. DNA for the CDR3: TGTGCCTGGCTTGCAGCGGGGGCACAAGAGACCCAGTACTTC.